This T cell receptor beta chain comes out of a study of Ad26.COV2.S vaccination and SARS-CoV-2 variants. About the research overall: Among those in the COV1001 Ad26.COV2.S trial arm was the donor. Ad26.COV2.S shots went into the muscle once or twice, 56 days apart.

Germline CDR1 and CDR2: MDHEN and SYDVKM. CDR3 length equals 16 residues. The V and J ends lost 5 bases and 4 bases, in that order; junction bases with no gene match: 8. Method: immunoSEQ multiplex PCR; TCRdb's copy keeps in-frame clones and lacks some. The profile shows over 400,000 clones, about 90% of them singletons. Treatment in this sample: around 19 received Ad26.COV2.S at low or high dose, single or two shots; roughly five received placebo; per-sample allocation not given. After the first vaccine or placebo injection, samples were drawn on day 63. Boston provided a donor who was an adult aged 18-55 years. What was given as vaccine was an Ad26 vector encoding Wuhan-strain SARS-CoV-2 spike.

This clonotype originated in a person aged 18 to 59 who received the Ad26.COV2.S COVID-19 vaccine or a placebo. This specimen was peripheral blood, taken in a trial of Ad26.COV2.S vaccine versus placebo. The V call is TRBV28, the J call TRBJ2-1, with 10 bases matching TRBD1. This CDR3 is CASSAPGTGAYNEQFF. The CDR3, as DNA: TGTGCCAGCAGTGCCCCCGGGACAGGGGCATACAATGAGCAGTTCTTC.